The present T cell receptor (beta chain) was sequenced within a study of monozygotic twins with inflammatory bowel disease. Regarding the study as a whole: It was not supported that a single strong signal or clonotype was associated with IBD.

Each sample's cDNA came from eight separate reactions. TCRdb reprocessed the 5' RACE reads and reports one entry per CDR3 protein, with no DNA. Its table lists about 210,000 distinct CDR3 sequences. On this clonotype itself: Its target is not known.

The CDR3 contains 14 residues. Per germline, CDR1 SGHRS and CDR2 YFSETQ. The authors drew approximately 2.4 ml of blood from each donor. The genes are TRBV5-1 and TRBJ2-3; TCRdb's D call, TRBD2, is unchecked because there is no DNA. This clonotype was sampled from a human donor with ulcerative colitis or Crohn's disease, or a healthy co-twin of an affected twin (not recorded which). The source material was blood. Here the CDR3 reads CASSPLAPTDTQYF.